This entry describes one T cell receptor beta chain. Measured with immunoSEQ multiplex PCR; TCRdb has only the in-frame clones, and not every one. The sample comprises a few hundred thousand clones, 75% to 85% of which are singletons, and around 1.5% rests with the top ten. This sample is drawn from a study of blood T cell repertoires in COVID-19. The V gene end was trimmed by 5 bases and the J gene end by 4 bases; junction bases not matched to a gene: 6. Per the germline V gene, CDR1 is SGHTA and CDR2 is FQGNSA. This CDR3 comprises 14 residues. The chain joins TRBV7-2 to TRBJ2-5; 8 bases are shared with TRBD1. The clonotype originates from a woman aged 40 to 49 who had recovered from COVID-19. Sample: peripheral blood. The DNA of the CDR3 is TGTGCCAGCAGCCCAATCAGGGGGCTAGAGACCCAGTACTTC. Its protein is CASSPIRGLETQYF. The full variable domain, with the rest looked up from reference TRBV7-2 and TRBJ2-5, is GAGVSQSPSNKVTEKGKDVELRCDPISGHTALYWYRQSLGQGLEFLIYFQGNSAPDKSGLPSDRFSAERTGGSVSTLTIQRTQQEDSAVYLCASSPIRGLETQYFGPGTRLLVL.